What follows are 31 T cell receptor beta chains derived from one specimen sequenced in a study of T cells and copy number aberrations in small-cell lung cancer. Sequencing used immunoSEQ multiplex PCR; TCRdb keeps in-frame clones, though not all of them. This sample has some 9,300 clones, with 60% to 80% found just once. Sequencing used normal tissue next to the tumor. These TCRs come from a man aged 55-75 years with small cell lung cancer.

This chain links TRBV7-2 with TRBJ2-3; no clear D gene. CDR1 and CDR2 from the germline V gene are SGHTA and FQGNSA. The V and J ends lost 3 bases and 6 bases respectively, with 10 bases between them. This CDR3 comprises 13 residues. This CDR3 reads CASSFGTLDTQYF. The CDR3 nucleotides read TGTGCCAGCAGCTTTGGTACTTTGGATACGCAGTATTTT.

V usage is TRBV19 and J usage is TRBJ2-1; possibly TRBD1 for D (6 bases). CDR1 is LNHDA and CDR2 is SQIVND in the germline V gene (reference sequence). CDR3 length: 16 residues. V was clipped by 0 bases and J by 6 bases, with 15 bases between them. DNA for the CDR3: TGTGCCAGTAGTATAGAGGCAGGGGCAGGGCCCAATGAGCAGTTCTTC. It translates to CASSIEAGAGPNEQFF.

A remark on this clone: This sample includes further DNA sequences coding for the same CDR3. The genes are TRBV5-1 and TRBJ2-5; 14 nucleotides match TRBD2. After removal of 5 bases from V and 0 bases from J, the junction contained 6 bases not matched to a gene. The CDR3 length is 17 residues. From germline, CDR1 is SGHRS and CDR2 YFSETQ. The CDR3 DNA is TGCGCCAGCAGTTCGGGACTAGCGGGGGCTTACCAAGAGACCCAGTACTTC. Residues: CASSSGLAGAYQETQYF.

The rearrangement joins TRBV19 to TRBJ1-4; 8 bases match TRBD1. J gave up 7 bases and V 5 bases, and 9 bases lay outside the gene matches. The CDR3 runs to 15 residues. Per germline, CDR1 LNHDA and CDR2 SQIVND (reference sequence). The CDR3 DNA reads TGTGCCAGTAGTCCACAGGGGGTAAGGGGTGAAAAACTGTTTTTT. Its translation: CASSPQGVRGEKLFF.

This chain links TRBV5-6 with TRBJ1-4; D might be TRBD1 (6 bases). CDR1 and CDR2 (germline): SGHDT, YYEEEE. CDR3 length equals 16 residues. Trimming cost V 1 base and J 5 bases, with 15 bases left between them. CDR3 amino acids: CASSLFDNRANEKLFF. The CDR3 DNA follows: TGTGCCAGCAGCTTGTTTGATAACAGGGCGAATGAAAAACTGTTTTTT. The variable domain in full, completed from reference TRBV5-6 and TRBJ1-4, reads DAGVTQSPTHLIKTRGQQVTLRCSPKSGHDTVSWYQQALGQGPQFIFQYYEEEERQRGNFPDRFSGHQFPNYSSELNVNALLLGDSALYLCASSLFDNRANEKLFFGSGTQLSVL.

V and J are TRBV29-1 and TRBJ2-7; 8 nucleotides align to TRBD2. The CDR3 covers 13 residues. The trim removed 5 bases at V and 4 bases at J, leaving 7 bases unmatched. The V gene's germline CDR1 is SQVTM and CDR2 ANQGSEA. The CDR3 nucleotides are TGCAGCGTTCGGATAGCGGGGCCATACGAGCAGTACTTC. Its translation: CSVRIAGPYEQYF.

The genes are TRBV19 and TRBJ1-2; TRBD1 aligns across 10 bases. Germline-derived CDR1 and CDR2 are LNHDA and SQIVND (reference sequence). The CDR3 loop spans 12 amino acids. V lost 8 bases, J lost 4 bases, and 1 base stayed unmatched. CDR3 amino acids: CASGDRGYGYTF. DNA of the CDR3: TGTGCCAGTGGGGACAGGGGCTATGGCTACACCTTC.

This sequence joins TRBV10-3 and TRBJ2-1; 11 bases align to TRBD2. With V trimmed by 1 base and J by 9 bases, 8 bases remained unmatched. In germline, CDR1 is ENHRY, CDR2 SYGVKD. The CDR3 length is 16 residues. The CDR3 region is CAISELAGGIGGEQFF. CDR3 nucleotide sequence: TGTGCCATCAGTGAGTTAGCGGGAGGGATAGGAGGTGAGCAGTTCTTC.

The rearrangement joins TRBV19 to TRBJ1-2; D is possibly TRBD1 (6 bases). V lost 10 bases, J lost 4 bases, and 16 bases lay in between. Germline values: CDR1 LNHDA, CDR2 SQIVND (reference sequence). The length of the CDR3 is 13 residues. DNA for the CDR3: TGTGCCACTCTGGGCAGGGGTTCCTATGGCTACACCTTC. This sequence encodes CATLGRGSYGYTF. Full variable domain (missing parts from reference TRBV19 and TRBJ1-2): DGGITQSPKYLFRKEGQNVTLSCEQNLNHDAMYWYRQDPGQGLRLIYYSQIVNDFQKGDIAEGYSVSREKKESFPLTVTSAQKNPTAFYLCATLGRGSYGYTFGSGTRLTVV.

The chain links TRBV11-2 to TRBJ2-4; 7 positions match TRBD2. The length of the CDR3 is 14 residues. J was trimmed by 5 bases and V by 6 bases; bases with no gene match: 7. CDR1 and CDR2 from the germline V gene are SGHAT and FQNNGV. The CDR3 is CASRGGTEENIQYF. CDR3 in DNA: TGTGCCAGCAGGGGGGGGACCGAGGAAAACATTCAGTACTTC.

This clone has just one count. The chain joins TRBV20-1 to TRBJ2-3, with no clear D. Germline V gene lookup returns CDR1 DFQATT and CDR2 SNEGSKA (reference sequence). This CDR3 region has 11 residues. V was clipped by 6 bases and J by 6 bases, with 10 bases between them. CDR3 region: CSAHGGDTQYF. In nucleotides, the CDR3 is TGCAGTGCCCACGGTGGGGATACGCAGTATTTT.

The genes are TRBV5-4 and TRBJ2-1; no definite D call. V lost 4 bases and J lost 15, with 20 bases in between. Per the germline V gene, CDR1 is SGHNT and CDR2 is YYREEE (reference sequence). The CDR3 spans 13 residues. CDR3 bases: TGTGCCAGCAGCCCTGATTCGACGGCCCCTGCGTTCTTC. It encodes CASSPDSTAPAFF.

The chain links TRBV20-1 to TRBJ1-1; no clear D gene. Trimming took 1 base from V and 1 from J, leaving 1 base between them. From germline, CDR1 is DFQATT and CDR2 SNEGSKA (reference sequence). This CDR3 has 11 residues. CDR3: CSARANTEAFF. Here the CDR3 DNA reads TGCAGTGCTAGAGCGAACACTGAAGCTTTCTTT.

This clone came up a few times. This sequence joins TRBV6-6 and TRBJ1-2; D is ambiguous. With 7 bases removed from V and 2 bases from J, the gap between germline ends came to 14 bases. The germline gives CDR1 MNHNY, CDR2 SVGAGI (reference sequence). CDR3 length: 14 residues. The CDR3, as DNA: TGTGCCAGCACCCTGGGAGGGCAGAACTATGGCTACACCTTC. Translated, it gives CASTLGGQNYGYTF.

The CDR3 region has the DNA TGTGCCTGGAGGGTCAAGGGAGAGACCCAGTACTTC. The encoded protein is CAWRVKGETQYF. The chain uses TRBV30 and TRBJ2-5; D is uncertain. Germline loops: CDR1 GTSNPN, CDR2 SVGIG (reference sequence). Trimming removed 3 bases from V and 4 bases from J, with 9 bases in between. CDR3 length: 12 amino acids.

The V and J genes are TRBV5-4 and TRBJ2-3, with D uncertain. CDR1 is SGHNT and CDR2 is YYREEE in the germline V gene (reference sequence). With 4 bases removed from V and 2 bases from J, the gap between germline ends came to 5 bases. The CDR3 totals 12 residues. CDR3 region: CASSTNTDTQYF. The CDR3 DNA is TGTGCCAGCAGCACCAACACAGATACGCAGTATTTT.

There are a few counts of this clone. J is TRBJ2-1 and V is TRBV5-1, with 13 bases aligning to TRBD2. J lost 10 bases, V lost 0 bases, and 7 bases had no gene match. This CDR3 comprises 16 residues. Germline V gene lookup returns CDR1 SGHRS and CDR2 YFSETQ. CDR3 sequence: CASSLGGLAGSREQFF. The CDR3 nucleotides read TGCGCCAGCAGCTTGGGGGGACTAGCGGGGTCTCGGGAGCAGTTCTTC.

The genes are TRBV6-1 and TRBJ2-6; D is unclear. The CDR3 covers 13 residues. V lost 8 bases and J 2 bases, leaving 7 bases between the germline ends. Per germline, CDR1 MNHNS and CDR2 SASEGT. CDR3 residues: CASAWPGANVLTF. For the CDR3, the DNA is TGTGCCAGCGCGTGGCCTGGGGCCAACGTCCTGACTTTC.

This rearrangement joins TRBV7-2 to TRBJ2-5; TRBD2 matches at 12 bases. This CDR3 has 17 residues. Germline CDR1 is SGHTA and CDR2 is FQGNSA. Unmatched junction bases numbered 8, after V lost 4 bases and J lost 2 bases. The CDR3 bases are TGTGCCAGCAGCTCTGGACTAGCGGGACTCGCACAAGAGACCCAGTACTTC. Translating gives CASSSGLAGLAQETQYF.

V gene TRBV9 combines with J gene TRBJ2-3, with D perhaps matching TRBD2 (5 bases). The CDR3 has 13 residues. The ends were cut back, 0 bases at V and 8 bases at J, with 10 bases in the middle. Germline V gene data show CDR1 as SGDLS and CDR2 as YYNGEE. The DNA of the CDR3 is TGTGCCAGCAGCGTAGCTGGGGAGAGTACGCAGTATTTT. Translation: CASSVAGESTQYF. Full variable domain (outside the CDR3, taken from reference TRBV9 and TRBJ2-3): DSGVTQTPKHLITATGQRVTLRCSPRSGDLSVYWYQQSLDQGLQFLIQYYNGEERAKGNILERFSAQQFPDLHSELNLSSLELGDSALYFCASSVAGESTQYFGPGTRLTVL.

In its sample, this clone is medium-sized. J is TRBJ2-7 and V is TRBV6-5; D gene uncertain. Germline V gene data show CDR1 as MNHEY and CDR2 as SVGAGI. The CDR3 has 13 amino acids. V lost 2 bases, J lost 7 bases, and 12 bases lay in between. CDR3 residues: CASSYSQVREQYF. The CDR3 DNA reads TGTGCCAGCAGTTACAGCCAGGTCCGGGAGCAGTACTTC.

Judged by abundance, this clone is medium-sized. The CDR3 spells CASSLGGPAGGSVEQYF. CDR3 sequence (DNA): TGCGCCAGCAGCTTGGGAGGTCCGGCGGGAGGTTCTGTGGAGCAGTACTTC. The rearrangement joins TRBV5-1 to TRBJ2-7, with 8 bases that match TRBD2. Trimming at V came to 0 bases and at J to 7 bases, leaving 15 bases not matched to a gene. Germline CDR1 is SGHRS and CDR2 is YFSETQ. The CDR3 is 17 residues long. Filled out from reference TRBV5-1 and TRBJ2-7, the complete variable domain reads KAGVTQTPRYLIKTRGQQVTLSCSPISGHRSVSWYQQTPGQGLQFLFEYFSETQRNKGNFPGRFSGRQFSNSRSEMNVSTLELGDSALYLCASSLGGPAGGSVEQYFGPGTRLTVT.

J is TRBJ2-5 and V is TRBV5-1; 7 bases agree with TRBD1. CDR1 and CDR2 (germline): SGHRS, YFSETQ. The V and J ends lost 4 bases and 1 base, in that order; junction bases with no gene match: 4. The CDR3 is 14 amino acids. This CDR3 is CASSGGQPQETQYF. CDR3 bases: TGCGCCAGCAGCGGGGGACAGCCCCAAGAGACCCAGTACTTC.

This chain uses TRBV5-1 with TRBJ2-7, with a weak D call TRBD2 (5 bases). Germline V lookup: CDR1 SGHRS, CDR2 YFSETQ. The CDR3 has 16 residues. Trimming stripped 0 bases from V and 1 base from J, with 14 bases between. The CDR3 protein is CASSLVFGIASYEQYF. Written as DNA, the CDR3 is TGCGCCAGCAGCTTGGTTTTCGGGATAGCTTCCTACGAGCAGTACTTC.

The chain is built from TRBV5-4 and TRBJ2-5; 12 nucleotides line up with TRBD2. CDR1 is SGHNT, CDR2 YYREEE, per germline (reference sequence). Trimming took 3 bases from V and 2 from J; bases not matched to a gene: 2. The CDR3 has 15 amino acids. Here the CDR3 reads CASSYLAGGQETQYF. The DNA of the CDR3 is TGTGCCAGCAGCTACCTAGCGGGGGGGCAAGAGACCCAGTACTTC. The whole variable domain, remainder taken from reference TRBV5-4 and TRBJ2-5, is ETGVTQSPTHLIKTRGQQVTLRCSSQSGHNTVSWYQQALGQGPQFIFQYYREEENGRGNFPPRFSGLQFPNYSSELNVNALELDDSALYLCASSYLAGGQETQYFGPGTRLLVL.

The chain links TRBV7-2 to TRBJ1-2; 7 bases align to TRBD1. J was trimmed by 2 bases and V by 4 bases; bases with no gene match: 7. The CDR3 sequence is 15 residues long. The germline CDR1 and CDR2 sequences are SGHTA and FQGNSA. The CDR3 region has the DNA TGTGCCAGCAGCTATACCGGGACAGCGAACTATGGCTACACCTTC. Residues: CASSYTGTANYGYTF. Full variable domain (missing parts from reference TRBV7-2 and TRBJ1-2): GAGVSQSPSNKVTEKGKDVELRCDPISGHTALYWYRQSLGQGLEFLIYFQGNSAPDKSGLPSDRFSAERTGGSVSTLTIQRTQQEDSAVYLCASSYTGTANYGYTFGSGTRLTVV.

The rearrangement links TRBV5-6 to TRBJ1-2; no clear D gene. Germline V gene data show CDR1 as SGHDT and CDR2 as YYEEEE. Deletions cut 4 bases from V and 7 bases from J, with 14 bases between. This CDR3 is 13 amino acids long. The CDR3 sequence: CASSGEIEGGYTF. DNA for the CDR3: TGTGCCAGCAGCGGAGAAATTGAGGGTGGCTACACCTTC.

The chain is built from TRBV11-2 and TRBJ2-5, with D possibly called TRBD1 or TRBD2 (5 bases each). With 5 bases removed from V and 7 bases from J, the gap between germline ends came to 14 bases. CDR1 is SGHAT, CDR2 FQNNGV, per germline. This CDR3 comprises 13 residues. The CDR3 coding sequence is TGTGCCAGCAGCGTCGGGGCTCGGGGGACCCAGTACTTC. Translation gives CASSVGARGTQYF.

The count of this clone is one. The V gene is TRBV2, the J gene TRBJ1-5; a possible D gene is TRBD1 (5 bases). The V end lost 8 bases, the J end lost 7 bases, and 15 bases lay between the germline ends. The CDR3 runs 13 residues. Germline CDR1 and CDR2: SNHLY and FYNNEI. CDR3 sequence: CASRGGGGQPQHF. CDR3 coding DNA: TGTGCCAGCCGCGGGGGGGGAGGACAGCCCCAGCATTTT.

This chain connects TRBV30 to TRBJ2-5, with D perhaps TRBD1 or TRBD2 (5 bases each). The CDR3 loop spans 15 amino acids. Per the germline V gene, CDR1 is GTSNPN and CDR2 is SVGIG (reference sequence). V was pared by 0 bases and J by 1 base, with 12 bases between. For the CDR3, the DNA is TGTGCCTGGAGTGTACCTACGGGGACCCAAGAGACCCAGTACTTC. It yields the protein CAWSVPTGTQETQYF.

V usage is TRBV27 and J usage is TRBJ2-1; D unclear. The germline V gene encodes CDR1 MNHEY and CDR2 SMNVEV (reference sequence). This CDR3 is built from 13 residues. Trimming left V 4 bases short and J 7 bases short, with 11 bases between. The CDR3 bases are TGTGCCAGCAGTTCACCCCTCATGAATGAGCAGTTCTTC. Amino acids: CASSSPLMNEQFF.